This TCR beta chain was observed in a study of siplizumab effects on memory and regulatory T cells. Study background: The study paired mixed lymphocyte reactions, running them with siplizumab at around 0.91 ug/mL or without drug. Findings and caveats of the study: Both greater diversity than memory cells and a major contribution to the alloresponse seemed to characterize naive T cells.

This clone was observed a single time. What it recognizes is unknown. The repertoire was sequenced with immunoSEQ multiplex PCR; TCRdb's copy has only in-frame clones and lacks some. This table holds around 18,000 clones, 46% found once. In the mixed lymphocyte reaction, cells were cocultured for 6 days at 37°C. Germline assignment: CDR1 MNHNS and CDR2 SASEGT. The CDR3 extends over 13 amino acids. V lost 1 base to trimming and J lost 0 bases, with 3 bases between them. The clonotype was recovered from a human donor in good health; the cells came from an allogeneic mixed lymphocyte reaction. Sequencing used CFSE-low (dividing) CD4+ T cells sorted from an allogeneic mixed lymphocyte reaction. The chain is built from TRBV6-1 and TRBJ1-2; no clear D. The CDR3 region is CASSEGPNYGYTF. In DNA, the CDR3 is TGTGCCAGCAGTGAAGGGCCTAACTATGGCTACACCTTC.